These 29 T cell receptor beta chains came from one sample sequenced in a study of blood T cell repertoires in COVID-19. The protocol was immunoSEQ multiplex PCR, while the TCRdb copy is restricted to in-frame clones and leaves out a portion. The sample has fewer than 200,000 clones; 70% to 85% are singletons. The material sequenced was peripheral blood. Source of these receptors: a human donor in a cohort sampled during active COVID-19.

Only one count was recorded for this clone. The rearrangement uses TRBV2 and TRBJ2-4; D is undetermined. Germline CDR1 and CDR2: SNHLY and FYNNEI. CDR3 length: 11 residues. The V gene lost 9 bases and the J gene lost 7 bases, with 10 bases spanning the gap. In DNA, the CDR3 is TGTGCCAGTGACATTGGGAACATTCAGTACTTC. Protein product: CASDIGNIQYF. Full variable domain (outside the CDR3, taken from reference TRBV2 and TRBJ2-4): EPEVTQTPSHQVTQMGQEVILRCVPISNHLYFYWYRQILGQKVEFLVSFYNNEISEKSEIFDDQFSVERPDGSNFTLKIRSTKLEDSAMYFCASDIGNIQYFGAGTRLSVL.

This chain uses TRBV12-3 or TRBV12-4 with TRBJ2-1; TRBD2 is a possible D gene (5 bases). This CDR3 region has 12 residues. Trimming removed 5 bases from V and 9 bases from J, with 11 bases in between. CDR3 DNA sequence: TGTGCCAGCAGTACCAGAGGGAGTGAGCAGTTCTTC. As protein: CASSTRGSEQFF.

The CDR3 here is CASSLLSSGNQETQYF. Written as DNA, the CDR3 is TGTGCCAGCAGCTTGCTGTCTAGCGGAAACCAAGAGACCCAGTACTTC. The V gene is TRBV5-6, the J gene TRBJ2-5; TRBD2 agrees at 7 bases. Per the germline V gene, CDR1 is SGHDT and CDR2 is YYEEEE. This CDR3 is 16 amino acids long. V trimming: 1 base; J trimming: 0 bases; junction bases outside the gene matches: 6.

This clone was recorded once. The gene calls are TRBV15 and TRBJ1-1, with D perhaps TRBD1 (5 bases). Looked up from germline, CDR1 is LNHNV and CDR2 is YYDKDF (reference sequence). The V gene lost 0 bases and the J gene lost 4 bases, with 18 bases spanning the gap. CDR3 length equals 17 residues. CDR3 in DNA: TGTGCCACCAGCAGAGATCGGGCAGGGTGGGAGGTCACTGAAGCTTTCTTT. Its protein product is CATSRDRAGWEVTEAFF.

The rearrangement links TRBV3-1 (or the pseudogene TRBV3-2) to TRBJ1-4; weak D call: TRBD1 (5 bases). Trimming took 6 bases from V and 7 from J, leaving 6 bases between them. Germline V gene data show CDR1 as LGHDT and CDR2 as YNNKEL (reference sequence). The CDR3 runs to 11 residues. CDR3 sequence: CASRRGEKLFF. As DNA, the CDR3 is TGTGCCAGCAGAAGGGGTGAAAAACTGTTTTTT.

The V and J genes are TRBV2 and TRBJ1-6; possible D gene TRBD1, 5 bases. This CDR3 comprises 15 residues. Germline V gene data show CDR1 as SNHLY and CDR2 as FYNNEI. The ends were cut back, 6 bases at V and 6 bases at J, with 15 bases in the middle. The CDR3 loop reads CASSVGGGGNSPLHF. In nucleotides, the CDR3 is TGTGCCAGCAGCGTCGGGGGGGGAGGTAATTCACCCCTCCACTTT.

The V gene is TRBV7-9, the J gene TRBJ1-1, with a possible D match to TRBD1 (5 bases). Germline CDR1 and CDR2: SEHNR and FQNEAQ (reference sequence). The length of the CDR3 is 16 residues. V lost 5 bases to trimming and J lost 3 bases, with 19 bases between them. CDR3 sequence reads: CASSPYPRIGDTEAFF. For the CDR3, the DNA is TGTGCCAGCAGCCCGTACCCGAGGATAGGGGACACTGAAGCTTTCTTT.

This chain links TRBV6-5 with TRBJ1-5; 8 bases line up with TRBD1. The CDR3 is 15 residues long. Germline CDR1 MNHEY, CDR2 SVGAGI. The junction had 8 bases not matched to a gene; V was cut back by 4 bases and J by 6 bases. The CDR3 here is CASSSHGQGAQPQHF. The DNA for the CDR3 is TGTGCCAGCAGTTCCCACGGACAGGGCGCTCAGCCCCAGCATTTT.

The chain carries TRBV10-3 and TRBJ1-6, with D possibly matching TRBD1 (5 bases). V lost 2 bases and J lost 7, with 9 bases in between. The CDR3 extends over 14 amino acids. From germline, CDR1 is ENHRY and CDR2 SYGVKD. The CDR3 nucleotides read TGTGCCATCAGTGAGACAAGACAGAATTCACCCCTCCACTTT. Its protein is CAISETRQNSPLHF.

The CDR3: CASSVDVAGGLYNEQFF. CDR3 nucleotide sequence: TGTGCCAGCAGCGTAGACGTAGCGGGGGGCCTCTACAATGAGCAGTTCTTC. The chain couples TRBV9 to TRBJ2-1, with 10 bases lining up with TRBD2. Unmatched junction bases numbered 6, after V lost 0 bases and J lost 3 bases. CDR3 length: 17 residues. CDR1 is SGDLS, CDR2 YYNGEE, per germline.

The chain recombines TRBV6-5 with TRBJ1-1, with D possibly being TRBD1 (6 bases). CDR3 size: 15 residues. Trimming stripped 2 bases from V and 3 bases from J, with 13 bases between. Germline values: CDR1 MNHEY, CDR2 SVGAGI. CDR3 residues: CASSYAGEMDTEAFF. The CDR3, as DNA: TGTGCCAGCAGTTACGCAGGGGAAATGGACACTGAAGCTTTCTTT.

This clone was seen only once. The chain joins TRBV6-5 to TRBJ2-7; D is unclear. Germline-derived CDR1 and CDR2 are MNHEY and SVGAGI. Trimming removed 0 bases from V and 6 bases from J, with 9 bases in between. The CDR3 is made up of 13 amino acids. The CDR3: CASSYSSNSEQYF. Here the CDR3 DNA reads TGTGCCAGCAGTTACTCTTCAAATTCCGAGCAGTACTTC.

This rearrangement joins TRBV19 to TRBJ2-7; 7 nucleotides match TRBD1. Germline CDR1 and CDR2: LNHDA and SQIVND (reference sequence). This CDR3 has 14 residues. J was trimmed by 2 bases and V by 5 bases; bases with no gene match: 6. CDR3 nucleotides: TGTGCCAGTAGTGCCCAGGGGGAACCCTACGAGCAGTACTTC. Amino acids: CASSAQGEPYEQYF.

J is TRBJ2-1 and V is TRBV6-5; maybe TRBD1 (5 bases). Between the trimmed V and J ends, which lost 5 bases and 7 bases, there was a span of 9 bases. Germline CDR1 MNHEY, CDR2 SVGAGI. The CDR3 runs to 12 residues. The CDR3 loop reads CASSPQGNEQFF. In nucleotides, the CDR3 is TGTGCCAGCAGTCCCCAGGGAAATGAGCAGTTCTTC.

The chain employs TRBV7-8 and TRBJ2-7, with D possibly being TRBD2 (6 bases). Between the trimmed V and J ends, which lost 7 bases and 0 bases, there was a span of 13 bases. Germline values: CDR1 SGHVS, CDR2 FQNEAQ. The CDR3 length is 14 residues. Here the CDR3 DNA reads TGTGCCAGCACCTTGGGGGGTAGCTCCTACGAGCAGTACTTC. It codes for CASTLGGSSYEQYF.

V and J are TRBV5-1 and TRBJ1-4; possibly TRBD1 for D (6 bases). CDR3 size: 14 residues. The ends were cut back, 2 bases at V and 7 bases at J, with 12 bases in the middle. Germline-derived CDR1 and CDR2 are SGHRS and YFSETQ. CDR3 nucleotide sequence: TGCGCCAGCAGCTTTGGGGGCGAGGGTGAAAAACTGTTTTTT. Residues: CASSFGGEGEKLFF.

The table lists this clone with a few counts. V usage is TRBV9 and J usage is TRBJ2-7; 8 bases match TRBD1. V was pared by 4 bases and J by 0 bases, with 9 bases of the junction left unmatched. The CDR3 is made up of 16 amino acids. Germline CDR1 SGDLS, CDR2 YYNGEE. The CDR3 bases are TGTGCCAGCAGCCCGGGACAGGCTGGGGTCTCCTACGAGCAGTACTTC. Translating it yields CASSPGQAGVSYEQYF.

The chain has TRBV29-1 and TRBJ1-1; 10 bases are shared with TRBD1. Germline V gene lookup returns CDR1 SQVTM and CDR2 ANQGSEA. This CDR3 has 13 amino acids. V dropped 6 bases and J dropped 2; count of bases not matched to a gene: 3. CDR3 loop: CSVRQGANTEAFF. Here the CDR3 DNA reads TGCAGCGTCCGACAGGGGGCTAACACTGAAGCTTTCTTT.

This chain joins TRBV13 and TRBJ1-3; 10 bases agree with TRBD1. Germline V gene sequence: CDR1 PRHDT, CDR2 FYEKMQ (reference sequence). The CDR3 consists of 15 residues. V shed 6 bases, J shed 2 bases, and the junction held 4 bases outside the gene matches. The CDR3 spells CASRPDRGPGNTIYF. The CDR3 DNA follows: TGTGCCAGCAGACCCGACAGGGGGCCTGGAAACACCATATATTTT.

This clone appeared a few times. V is TRBV4-2 and J is TRBJ1-5; the D is unclear. From germline, CDR1 is LGHNA and CDR2 YNFKEQ. Trimming stripped 0 bases from V and 13 bases from J, with 13 bases between. The CDR3 sequence is 13 residues long. The CDR3 DNA reads as TGTGCCAGCAGCCAAGATAGATACGGTTCACAGCATTTT. Encoded protein: CASSQDRYGSQHF.

The chain carries TRBV9 and TRBJ1-3; 7 positions match TRBD1. The CDR3 is 15 residues long. Trimming cost V 2 bases and J 3 bases; bases outside gene matches: 5. Germline V CDR1 and CDR2: SGDLS, YYNGEE. This chain's CDR3 is CASSVGTEIGNTIYF. The CDR3 DNA reads as TGTGCCAGCAGCGTCGGGACAGAGATTGGAAACACCATATATTTT.

CDR3 nucleotides: TGTGCCAGCAGCATCGGACTAGCGGGGGGGGCAGGGACCCAGTACTTC. Residues: CASSIGLAGGAGTQYF. The chain joins TRBV7-2 to TRBJ2-5; 15 bases are shared with TRBD2. Germline CDR1 reads SGHTA; CDR2 reads FQGNSA. This CDR3 is built from 16 residues. V dropped 5 bases and J dropped 7; count of bases not matched to a gene: 8.

This clone was seen once. This chain connects TRBV5-1 to TRBJ1-1, with D possibly matching TRBD1 (5 bases). CDR1 SGHRS and CDR2 YFSETQ come from the germline V gene. The CDR3 extends over 13 amino acids. The ends were cut back, 0 bases at V and 4 bases at J, with 7 bases in the middle. Here the CDR3 DNA reads TGCGCCAGCAGCTTGGGTAGGGGCACTGAAGCTTTCTTT. It codes for CASSLGRGTEAFF.

The rearrangement uses TRBV5-1 and TRBJ1-6, with a tentative D call TRBD1 (6 bases). The CDR3 has 14 amino acids. Germline V lookup: CDR1 SGHRS, CDR2 YFSETQ. V was cut by 1 base and J by 9 bases, with 11 bases left in between. DNA of the CDR3: TGCGCCAGCAGCTTGAACAGGGCGGTTTCACCCCTCCACTTT. Translating it yields CASSLNRAVSPLHF.

The chain carries TRBV4-2 and TRBJ2-2; 10 bases match TRBD1. CDR1 is LGHNA, CDR2 YNFKEQ, per germline. The CDR3 contains 18 residues. Trimming cost V 0 bases and J 5 bases; bases outside gene matches: 9. DNA for the CDR3: TGTGCCAGCAGCCAAGACAGGATCCGACAGGGGGCAACCGGGGAGCTGTTTTTT. It specifies CASSQDRIRQGATGELFF.

Details on this clone: Other nucleotide sequences in the sample specify the same CDR3. This chain connects TRBV3-1 (or the pseudogene TRBV3-2) to TRBJ2-2, with a possible D match to TRBD2 (6 bases). Germline V lookup: CDR1 LGHDT, CDR2 YNNKEL (reference sequence). Trimming shortened V by 0 bases and J by 0 bases, and 8 bases separated the two germline ends. This CDR3 has 16 residues. In nucleotides, the CDR3 is TGTGCCAGCAGCCAAGATAGCGGAGCGAACACCGGGGAGCTGTTTTTT. Its translation is CASSQDSGANTGELFF.

This chain joins TRBV7-6 and TRBJ1-4; D not certain. The germline V and J ends were trimmed by 1 base and 6 bases, with 12 bases remaining between them. Germline CDR1 and CDR2: SGHVS and FNYEAQ. The CDR3 extends over 15 amino acids. The CDR3 DNA reads as TGTGCCAGCAGCTTAGAAGTAGACGAGGATGAAAAACTGTTTTTT. Its translation: CASSLEVDEDEKLFF.

The V call is TRBV7-9, the J call TRBJ2-7; 9 bases map to TRBD1. Germline values: CDR1 SEHNR, CDR2 FQNEAQ (reference sequence). The CDR3 length is 15 residues. V was pared by 5 bases and J by 7 bases, with 12 bases of the junction left unmatched. The CDR3 spells CASSGRTGVVSEQYF. The CDR3 bases are TGTGCCAGCAGCGGCCGGACAGGGGTAGTTTCAGAGCAGTACTTC.

This clone was recorded once. The chain employs TRBV7-2 and TRBJ2-1, with 8 bases that match TRBD2. The CDR3 length is 15 residues. V lost 7 bases to trimming and J lost 9 bases; unmatched junction nucleotides: 14. CDR1 and CDR2 from the germline V gene are SGHTA and FQGNSA. The CDR3: CASTQSVRGGGEQFF. CDR3 coding DNA: TGTGCCAGCACCCAATCCGTCCGGGGGGGCGGTGAGCAGTTCTTC. Full variable domain (rest looked up from reference TRBV7-2 and TRBJ2-1): GAGVSQSPSNKVTEKGKDVELRCDPISGHTALYWYRQSLGQGLEFLIYFQGNSAPDKSGLPSDRFSAERTGGSVSTLTIQRTQQEDSAVYLCASTQSVRGGGEQFFGPGTRLTVL.